These 16 T cell receptor beta chains originate from one sample sequenced in a study of blood T cell repertoires in COVID-19. Data came from immunoSEQ multiplex PCR; TCRdb stores just in-frame clones and leaves some out. Of over 150,000 clones detected, about 90% appear once; the ten largest clones hold less than 0.6%. Sequenced material: peripheral blood. The source is a man between 45 and 60 years old with acute or convalescent COVID-19.

Written as DNA, the CDR3 is TGTGCCAGCAGCCAAGATTTGGGGACTAGCCATGAGCAGTTCTTC. Its translation is CASSQDLGTSHEQFF. The chain is built from TRBV3-1 (or the pseudogene TRBV3-2) and TRBJ2-1; 9 bases line up with TRBD2. The CDR3 length is 15 residues. Germline V CDR1 and CDR2: LGHDT, YNNKEL (reference sequence). J was trimmed by 8 bases and V by 0 bases; bases with no gene match: 5.

This clone appeared a single time. The V gene is TRBV18, the J gene TRBJ2-7, with 12 positions matching TRBD2. Germline V gene sequence: CDR1 KGHSH, CDR2 LQKENI. CDR3 size: 16 residues. V trimming: 3 bases; J trimming: 5 bases; junction bases outside the gene matches: 8. The CDR3 DNA reads as TGTGCCAGCTCACCGCAAGGACTAGCGGGATTTGACGAGCAGTACTTC. Its translation is CASSPQGLAGFDEQYF.

The V gene is TRBV28, the J gene TRBJ2-3; D gene ambiguous. Germline V gene sequence: CDR1 MDHEN, CDR2 SYDVKM. The CDR3 runs 15 residues. V was clipped by 5 bases and J by 1 base, with 13 bases between them. The CDR3 DNA is TGTGCCAGCAGTCAAATCCGTCCGGGCACAGATACGCAGTATTTT. It specifies CASSQIRPGTDTQYF.

This chain uses TRBV27 with TRBJ2-5, with D perhaps TRBD1 (6 bases). The germline CDR1 and CDR2 sequences are MNHEY and SMNVEV (reference sequence). Trimming removed 3 bases from V and 6 bases from J, with 14 bases in between. This CDR3 is 14 amino acids long. The CDR3 DNA reads TGTGCCAGCAGTTTCCAAGGGACAACCCAGACCCAGTACTTC. Its protein is CASSFQGTTQTQYF.

V is TRBV30 and J is TRBJ2-3; tentative D call: TRBD2 (6 bases). Trimming cost V 3 bases and J 8 bases, with 9 bases left between them. There are 11 residues in the CDR3. From germline, CDR1 is GTSNPN and CDR2 SVGIG (reference sequence). In DNA, the CDR3 is TGTGCCTGGAGGGGGGGAGTTACGCAGTATTTT. It codes for CAWRGGVTQYF.

The chain employs TRBV5-6 and TRBJ1-5, with TRBD1 as a possible D gene (5 bases). The CDR3 is made up of 16 amino acids. Germline V gene lookup returns CDR1 SGHDT and CDR2 YYEEEE. The germline V and J ends were trimmed by 1 base and 5 bases, with 16 bases remaining between them. DNA for the CDR3: TGTGCCAGCAGCTTGTTGGGCAGGGTGGCGGATCAGCCCCAGCATTTT. Encoded protein: CASSLLGRVADQPQHF.

This clone came up once. The chain couples TRBV4-3 to TRBJ2-3, with D unresolved. This CDR3 has 13 amino acids. Trimming left V 4 bases short and J 6 bases short, with 11 bases between. Germline V gene data show CDR1 as LGHNA and CDR2 as YSLEER. The chain's CDR3 is CASSPDGWDTQYF. In DNA form, the CDR3 reads TGCGCCAGCAGCCCAGACGGGTGGGATACGCAGTATTTT.

The chain is built from TRBV10-3 and TRBJ1-1; 8 nucleotides line up with TRBD1. Germline CDR1 is ENHRY and CDR2 is SYGVKD. V dropped 10 bases and J dropped 4; count of bases not matched to a gene: 14. This CDR3 contains 15 residues. The CDR3 DNA follows: TGTGCCACTAAAGGGACAGGAGTTAAGAGCACTGAAGCTTTCTTT. Its protein is CATKGTGVKSTEAFF.

The rearrangement uses TRBV7-9 and TRBJ2-7; a weak D match, TRBD2 (5 bases). Trimming stripped 5 bases from V and 2 bases from J, with 13 bases between. Germline V gene sequence: CDR1 SEHNR, CDR2 FQNEAQ (reference sequence). CDR3 length equals 14 residues. CDR3 DNA: TGTGCCAGCAGCCCCGGACTGGAAACCTACGAGCAGTACGTC. Protein: CASSPGLETYEQYV.

The chain joins TRBV7-9 to TRBJ2-7; TRBD1 is a possible D gene (7 bases). Germline CDR1 SEHNR, CDR2 FQNEAQ (reference sequence). The CDR3 has 14 residues. V was shortened by 6 bases and J by 4 bases, with 16 bases between the two germline ends. CDR3 DNA: TGTGCCAGCAGTTCAGGGGGGCTTACTTACGAGCAGTACTTC. The encoded protein is CASSSGGLTYEQYF. Full variable domain (missing parts from reference TRBV7-9 and TRBJ2-7): DTGVSQNPRHKITKRGQNVTFRCDPISEHNRLYWYRQTLGQGPEFLTYFQNEAQLEKSRLLSDRFSAERPKGSFSTLEIQRTEQGDSAMYLCASSSGGLTYEQYFGPGTRLTVT.

A single count supports this clone. The chain has TRBV6-5 and TRBJ2-1, with TRBD1 matching 8 bases. CDR3 length: 15 amino acids. Germline-derived CDR1 and CDR2 are MNHEY and SVGAGI. V lost 7 bases and J lost 4; bases outside the gene matches: 9. The CDR3 coding sequence is TGTGCCAGCAAACCGGGACAGGCGAAATACAATGAGCAGTTCTTC. This encodes CASKPGQAKYNEQFF.

The V gene is TRBV5-4, the J gene TRBJ1-4, with D unclear. The CDR3 is 16 residues long. Germline loops: CDR1 SGHNT, CDR2 YYREEE (reference sequence). V lost 4 bases and J lost 8, with 21 bases in between. CDR3 loop: CASSDASTSFGEKLFF. The DNA of the CDR3 is TGTGCCAGCAGCGACGCCTCGACCTCGTTCGGGGAAAAACTGTTTTTT.

The chain couples TRBV29-1 to TRBJ1-1; TRBD1 matches at 7 bases. Per the germline V gene, CDR1 is SQVTM and CDR2 is ANQGSEA. The CDR3 totals 13 residues. Losses at the gene ends were 7 bases for V and 2 bases for J; bases not matched to a gene: 7. CDR3 residues: CSAKGTVNTEAFF. The CDR3 nucleotides are TGCAGCGCCAAAGGGACAGTCAACACTGAAGCTTTCTTT.

V is TRBV19 and J is TRBJ2-2; 10 positions agree with TRBD1. Germline CDR1 is LNHDA and CDR2 is SQIVND (reference sequence). V was pared by 3 bases and J by 3 bases, with 4 bases of the junction left unmatched. This CDR3 region has 16 residues. This CDR3 is CASSMGQGKDTGELFF. The CDR3, as DNA: TGTGCCAGTAGTATGGGACAGGGGAAAGACACCGGGGAGCTGTTTTTT.

The gene calls are TRBV9 and TRBJ1-6; tentative D call: TRBD1 (5 bases). Trimming took off 3 bases at V and 5 bases at J, with 12 bases between the two ends. This CDR3 is built from 15 residues. Germline-derived CDR1 and CDR2 are SGDLS and YYNGEE. This chain's CDR3 is CASSGGTVNNSPLHF. The CDR3 bases are TGTGCCAGCAGCGGGGGGACTGTCAATAATTCACCCCTCCACTTT.

This chain joins TRBV11-2 and TRBJ2-7; 7 bases are shared with TRBD2. This CDR3 spans 13 amino acids. Germline CDR1 and CDR2: SGHAT and FQNNGV. V gave up 1 base and J gave up 12 bases; unmatched junction bases: 9. CDR3: CASSLGGLESRYF. The DNA of the CDR3 is TGTGCCAGCAGCTTAGGAGGACTAGAGTCTCGGTACTTC.